The entry below describes one TCR beta chain. The target antigen is unknown. The data are from a study of cytomegalovirus exposure and HLA in healthy donors. Study findings and constraints: About 90% or about 30% of the time was how often most TCR beta V segments were productive, according to an earlier analysis. The study recorded about 150 TCR beta chains that were cytomegalovirus-associated. Approximately 18,000 TCR beta sequences were associated with HLA alleles at 0.05 false discovery rate in a later analysis.

There are 15 residues in the CDR3. Trimming took 2 bases from V and 5 from J, leaving 15 bases between them. CDR1 and CDR2 (germline): KGHSH, LQKENI. A multiplex PCR was run with 60 Vbeta primers and 13 Jbeta primers. Per the original methods: There were about 80 million unique TCR beta chains by a later count, and 8.5 million to 14 million of them were shared. TCRdb keeps only in-frame clones here, not all; method: immunoSEQ multiplex PCR. The DNA was the basis for D and trimming; V, J and clone size are from that table. The sample's table shows some 56,000 clones. Input material: PBMCs. This clonotype originated in a woman aged 30 to 39 in good health and CMV-seropositive. The gene calls are TRBV18 and TRBJ2-5; tentative D call: TRBD1 (6 bases). This chain's CDR3 is CASSPSETGVETQYF. CDR3 sequence (DNA): TGTGCCAGCTCACCAAGTGAGACAGGCGTTGAGACCCAGTACTTC.